The rows below give T cell receptor beta chains drawn from one sample of a study of memory CD4+ T cells and cytomegalovirus serostatus. Sequencing used immunoSEQ multiplex PCR; TCRdb keeps in-frame clones, though not all of them. The sample carries 56,000 or so clones, around three quarters recorded once. The sequencing sample was made of memory CD4+ T cells from blood. These TCRs come from an adult in good health and CMV-seronegative. Both conserved end residues are part of each CDR3. The D gene is left open where the match is weak.

CDR3 protein | V gene | D gene | CDR3 length | J gene
CASSYRLAGGQETQYF | TRBV11-2 | TRBD2 | 16 | TRBJ2-5
CASSLPPRGIATGELFF | TRBV5-1 | . | 17 | TRBJ2-2
CASSQDGEGEQYF | TRBV5-1 | . | 13 | TRBJ2-7
CSARRYEQYF | TRBV20-1 | . | 10 | TRBJ2-7
CASSLWETQYF | TRBV7-2 | . | 11 | TRBJ2-5
CSSIPRTEMTDTQYF | TRBV29-1 | . | 15 | TRBJ2-3
CAILYGSNQPQHF | TRBV27 | . | 13 | TRBJ1-5
CASSEVLRPGNTIYF | TRBV9 | . | 15 | TRBJ1-3
CASSSGSGGAAKNIQYF | TRBV11-3 | TRBD1 | 17 | TRBJ2-4
CASSEDRYNSPLHF | TRBV2 | TRBD1 | 14 | TRBJ1-6
CASSPKGQPVYNEQFF | TRBV7-9 | . | 16 | TRBJ2-1
CASSRLGQGSYGYTF | TRBV11-2 | . | 15 | TRBJ1-2
CASSLGGRSNSPLHF | TRBV6-5 | . | 15 | TRBJ1-6
CASSGTGTGLGNTEAFF | TRBV28 | TRBD1 | 17 | TRBJ1-1
CASSPGTTSPRSTDTQYF | TRBV14 | TRBD2 | 18 | TRBJ2-3
CASSFDGGAKNIQYF | TRBV6-5 | . | 15 | TRBJ2-4
CASLRTGTGNTIYF | TRBV6-1 | TRBD1 | 14 | TRBJ1-3